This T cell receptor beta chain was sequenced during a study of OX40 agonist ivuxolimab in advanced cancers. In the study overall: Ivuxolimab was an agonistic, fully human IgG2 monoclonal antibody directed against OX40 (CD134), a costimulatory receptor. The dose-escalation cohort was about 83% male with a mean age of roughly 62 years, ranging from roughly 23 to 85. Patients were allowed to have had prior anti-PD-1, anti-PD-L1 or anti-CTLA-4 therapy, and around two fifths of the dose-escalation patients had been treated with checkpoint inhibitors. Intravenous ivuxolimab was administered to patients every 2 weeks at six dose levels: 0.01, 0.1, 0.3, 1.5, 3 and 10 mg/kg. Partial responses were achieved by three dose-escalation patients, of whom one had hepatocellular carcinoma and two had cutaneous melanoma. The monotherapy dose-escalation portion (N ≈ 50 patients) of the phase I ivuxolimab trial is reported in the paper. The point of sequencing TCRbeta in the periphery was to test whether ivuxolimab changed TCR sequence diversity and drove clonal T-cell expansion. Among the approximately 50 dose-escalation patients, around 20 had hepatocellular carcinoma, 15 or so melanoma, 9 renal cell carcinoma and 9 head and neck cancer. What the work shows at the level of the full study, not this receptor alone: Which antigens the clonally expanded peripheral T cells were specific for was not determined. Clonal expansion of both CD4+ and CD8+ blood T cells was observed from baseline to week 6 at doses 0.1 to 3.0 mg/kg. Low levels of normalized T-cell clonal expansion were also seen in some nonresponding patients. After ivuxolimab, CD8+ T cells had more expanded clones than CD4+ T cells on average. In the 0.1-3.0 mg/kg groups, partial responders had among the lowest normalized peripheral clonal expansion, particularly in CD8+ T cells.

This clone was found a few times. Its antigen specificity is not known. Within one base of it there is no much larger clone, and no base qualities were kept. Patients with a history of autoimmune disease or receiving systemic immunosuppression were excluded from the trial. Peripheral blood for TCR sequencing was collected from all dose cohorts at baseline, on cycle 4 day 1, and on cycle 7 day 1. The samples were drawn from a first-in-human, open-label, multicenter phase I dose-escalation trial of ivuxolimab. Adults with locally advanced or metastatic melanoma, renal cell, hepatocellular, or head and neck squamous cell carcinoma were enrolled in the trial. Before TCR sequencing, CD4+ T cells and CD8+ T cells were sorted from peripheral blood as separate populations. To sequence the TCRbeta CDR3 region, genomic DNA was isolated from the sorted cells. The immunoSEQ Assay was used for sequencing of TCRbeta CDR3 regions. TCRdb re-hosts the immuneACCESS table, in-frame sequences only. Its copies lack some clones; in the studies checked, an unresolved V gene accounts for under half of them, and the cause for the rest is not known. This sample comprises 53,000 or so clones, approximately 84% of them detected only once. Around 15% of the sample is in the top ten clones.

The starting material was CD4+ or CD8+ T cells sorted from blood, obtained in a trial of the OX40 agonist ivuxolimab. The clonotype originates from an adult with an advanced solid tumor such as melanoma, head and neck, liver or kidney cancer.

The sequence in DNA is TGCGCCAGCAGTGACCGGTTTGCGCCCTCCGAGCAGTTCTTC. Translation gives CASSDRFAPSEQFF. The V and J segments used are TRBV10-1 and TRBJ2-1; no D gene call is confident. V is clipped by 3 bases and J by 10 bases, and the sequence between their germline boundaries is 16 bases long. The germline V gene (reference sequence) yields WNHNN for CDR1 and SYGVQD for CDR2. Inclusive of the bounding cysteine and phenylalanine, the CDR3 is 14 residues long. Only the CDR3 DNA stays, 42 bases, in frame from base 1.